This T cell receptor beta chain was captured in a study of blood T cell repertoires in COVID-19 (dated by TCRdb to 2018 to 2021). With respect to the entire study: Collaborator samples came from the United States, Italy and Spain and covered acute and convalescent phases of COVID-19. The prospective study material was composed of cDNA or gDNA derived from T cells, B-cell-depleted T cells, or PBMCs. Deeply sampled blood TCRbeta repertoires from subjects exposed to, actively infected with, or recovered from COVID-19 were included in the dataset. The repertoires were released in a freely available public database meant as a resource for research on the immune response to SARS-CoV-2. Samples were obtained from the ongoing ImmuneRACE study (first 160 participants) and from 950 to 1,500 subjects provided by 6 global collaborators. A de-identified subject ID, COVID-19 status, age in years and sex were almost always included in the sample metadata. Where available, HLA class I and class II types were taken from metadata supplied by the sample provider and were not determined by assay-based typing.

To note about this clone: It has no known antigen specificity. No base qualities exist here, and no much larger clone lies one base off it.

Including the terminal cysteine and phenylalanine, the CDR3 comprises 13 residues. The only DNA kept is the CDR3, 39 bases in frame from the first base. V loses 3 bases of germline sequence and J loses 7 bases, and the interval between the two ends is 7 bases. General conclusions and limits of the study: The quantity of clinical and demographic metadata differed by source and by participant and was supplied without curation.

In Seattle, one collaborating source enrolled patients while the infection was active and tracked those patients longitudinally over the course of disease. Whole blood was collected in K2EDTA tubes by collaborating institutions according to the institutions' own protocols. For TCRbeta analysis, collaborators shipped samples in one of three forms: frozen whole blood, isolated PBMCs, or DNA extracted from either of those sample types. TCRbeta CDR3 regions were amplified from genomic DNA using the immunoSEQ Assay, a bias-controlled multiplex PCR. In the source study's methods: Nucleated cell counts per sample were estimated from amplification of reference gene primers within the assay. To quantify the absolute abundance of each unique TCRbeta CDR3 rearrangement, sequence reads were collapsed and filtered. For each sample, productive Simpson clonality was calculated as the square root of Simpson's diversity index across productive rearrangements. TCRdb provides this immuneACCESS table in a form limited to in-frame rearrangements. Some clones are lacking; in checked studies, under half of them reflect an unresolved V gene, and why the rest are absent is not known. From that table come the V and J calls and clone size; the DNA was used to work out D and trimming. The sample contains approximately 180,000 clones, around four fifths of them found a single time. Around 7% of the sample rests with the top ten.

The sequence is built from TRBV12-3 or TRBV12-4 and TRBJ1-6; the D gene remains uncertain. The specimen sequenced was peripheral blood. The source of this sequence is a woman aged 40 to 50 with COVID-19, enrolled during active disease. Here is the DNA: TGTGCCAGCAGTTTCACAACAAATTCACCCCTCCACTTT. This is translated as CASSFTTNSPLHF.